A selection of T cell receptor beta chains follows, all from one sample in a study of blood T cells in healthy people across ages. One entry per CDR3 protein results from TCRdb running MiXCR on the 5' RACE reads. Of fewer than 900,000 distinct CDR3 sequences detected, around 48% appear once; the ten largest clones hold around 32%. Sequencing was performed on blood. Receptor source: an older woman in good health. Both conserved end residues are part of each CDR3. Some rows mark clone size as missing; the rest say once, few, many or name a class of expanded clone.

>NA|TRBV29-1|TRBJ2-1
CSAHVYIAGGPRFF
>NA|TRBV20-1|TRBJ2-4
CSAPLAGGVLRNIQYF
>NA|TRBV5-1|TRBJ2-7
CASSWWSRLAGVSYEQYF
>few|TRBV6-2/TRBV6-3|TRBJ1-5
CASSYDSNQPQHF
>NA|TRBV20-1|TRBJ1-4
CSAREGANEKLFF
>NA|TRBV28|TRBJ1-1
CASRHTRDGTEAFF
>few|TRBV27|TRBJ2-1
CASSVSMRNEQFF
>few|TRBV7-2|TRBJ2-5
CASSPISAGATQYF
>NA|TRBV7-6|TRBJ2-5
CASSPRGGGGAETQYF
>NA|TRBV20-1|TRBJ2-7
CSPGGAGPLYEQYF
>few|TRBV20-1|TRBJ1-2
CSAPGGTGLDGYTF
>NA|TRBV20-1|TRBJ2-4
CSARDTRGQDKEQYF
>NA|TRBV20-1|TRBJ2-5
CSATRDSNEGTQYF
>few|TRBV6-2/TRBV6-3|TRBJ2-1
CASSYSGTSGINEQFF
>NA|TRBV27|TRBJ1-1
CASGRTGVNTEAFF
>NA|TRBV7-2|TRBJ1-5
CASSLKGQRGNQPQHF
>NA|TRBV4-3|TRBJ2-3
CASSQERGFGDTQYF
>NA|TRBV29-1|TRBJ2-7
CSVGQVYEQYF
>NA|TRBV2|TRBJ2-4
CASRKDRLAKNIQYF
>NA|TRBV28|TRBJ2-7
CASSLLGAYEQYF
>NA|TRBV7-3|TRBJ2-2
CASSLKPGVGELFF
>few|TRBV20-1|TRBJ2-6
CSASVGVRAGANVLTF
>NA|TRBV29-1|TRBJ2-1
CSVHRSNEQFF
>NA|TRBV15|TRBJ2-4
CATSRDWGGDLAKNIQYF
>NA|TRBV12-3/TRBV12-4|TRBJ2-2
CASTTGGLLTGELFF
>NA|TRBV2|TRBJ2-7
CASTNLAGRDEQYF
>many|TRBV4-3|TRBJ2-1
CASSQDRSGWGLKYNEQFF
>NA|TRBV20-1|TRBJ1-4
CSARTPSEKLFF
>NA|TRBV29-1|TRBJ1-1
CSVKSGVGEAFF
>few|TRBV7-2|TRBJ2-3
CASSHFRDIPSTDTQYF
>NA|TRBV15|TRBJ2-7
CATSRPLGTSGLYEQYF
>few|TRBV2|TRBJ2-3
CASNQEGRSTQYF
>NA|TRBV6-2/TRBV6-3|TRBJ2-4
CASSKSSYNEQYF
>NA|TRBV6-4|TRBJ2-7
CASSTSGSPGNEQYF
>once|TRBV5-8|TRBJ1-2
CASSLQGTSYGYTF
>NA|TRBV6-5|TRBJ1-1
CASSPRRGGGRTEAFF
>few|TRBV7-2|TRBJ2-7
CASSSSRGGSVEQYF
>few|TRBV15|TRBJ2-7
CATSGPGQIYEQYF
>NA|TRBV4-2|TRBJ1-5
CASSLHMDQPQHF
>NA|TRBV3-1|TRBJ1-2
CASSHLTGLDGYTF
>NA|TRBV28|TRBJ2-3
CASSSPPTITDTQYF
>NA|TRBV11-1|TRBJ2-5
CASSLAGQGNNEQYF
>few|TRBV7-2|TRBJ2-6
CASSFDMGANVLTF
>few|TRBV3-1|TRBJ1-5
CASSQGSQPQHF
>NA|TRBV27|TRBJ1-1
CASTLDRIANEAFF
>NA|TRBV7-9|TRBJ1-2
CASSTSDRTSTGYTF
>NA|TRBV7-9|TRBJ2-7
CASSSGTSWGYEQYF
>NA|TRBV10-3|TRBJ2-1
CAISESPQSYNEQFF